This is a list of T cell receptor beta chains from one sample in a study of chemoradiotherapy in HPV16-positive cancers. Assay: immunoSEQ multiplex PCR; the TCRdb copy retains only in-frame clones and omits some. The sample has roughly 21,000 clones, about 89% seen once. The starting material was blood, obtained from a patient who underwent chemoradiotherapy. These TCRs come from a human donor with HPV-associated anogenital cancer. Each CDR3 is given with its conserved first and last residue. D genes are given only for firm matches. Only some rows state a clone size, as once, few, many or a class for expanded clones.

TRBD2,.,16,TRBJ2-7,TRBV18,CASSPVPSGRVREQYF,TGTGCCAGCTCACCGGTCCCTAGCGGGAGAGTACGCGAGCAGTACTTC
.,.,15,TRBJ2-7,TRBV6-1,CASSEPGDASYEQYF,TGTGCCAGCAGTGAACCCGGGGACGCGTCCTACGAGCAGTACTTC
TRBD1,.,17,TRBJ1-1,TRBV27,CASSLGQGARLGTEAFF,TGTGCCAGCAGTTTAGGGCAGGGGGCGAGGCTGGGGACTGAAGCTTTCTTT
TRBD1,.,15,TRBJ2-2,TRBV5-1,CASSHRGQTTGELFF,TGCGCCAGCAGCCACAGGGGGCAGACCACCGGGGAGCTGTTTTTT
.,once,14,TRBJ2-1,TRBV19,CASRGRATYNEQFF,TGTGCCAGTAGAGGCAGGGCCACCTACAATGAGCAGTTCTTC
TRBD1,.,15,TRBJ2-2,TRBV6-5,CASRTGTAVTGELFF,TGTGCCAGCAGAACCGGGACAGCAGTAACCGGGGAGCTGTTTTTT
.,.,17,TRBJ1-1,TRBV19,CASSPPGARGMNTEAFF,TGTGCCAGTAGCCCCCCAGGGGCCCGGGGGATGAACACTGAAGCTTTCTTT
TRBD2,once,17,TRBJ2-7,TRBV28,CASSTPPGLAVTYEQYF,TGTGCCAGCAGTACCCCCCCGGGACTAGCGGTAACCTACGAGCAGTACTTC
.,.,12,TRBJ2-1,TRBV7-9,CASSLLVHEQFF,TGTGCCAGCAGCTTATTAGTCCATGAGCAGTTCTTC
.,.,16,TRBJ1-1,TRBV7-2,CASSLQSLVAGTEAFF,TGTGCCAGCAGCTTGCAGAGTCTGGTCGCGGGCACTGAAGCTTTCTTT
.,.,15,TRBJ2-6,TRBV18,CASSPGGDGANVLTF,TGTGCCAGCTCACCCGGAGGAGATGGGGCCAACGTCCTGACTTTC